This section outlines one T cell receptor beta chain sequence together with its context. Its antigen is unidentified. The treatment: approximately 10-day PBMC culture with coronavirus spike peptide pools or control peptides (ViraFEST assay). An unexposed donor provided the CD4+ T cells, which were collected before the COVID-19 pandemic (2011-2018). Peptide-pool expansion of antigen-specific T cells preceded TCR sequencing in ViraFEST. The data are from a study of vaccination and CD4 T cells after COVID-19. The wider study: The authors used overlapping spike peptides from SARS-CoV-2, HCoV-NL63, HCoV-OC43 and HCoV-229E to stimulate cells. As control conditions, cultures were given either a CEFX pool serving as positive control, an HIV-1 Nef pool, or no peptide at all.

Sequenced with the Oncomine TCR Beta short-read assay was DNA taken from cultured CD4+ T cells. TCRdb called the PCR reads again in MiXCR, with one record for every CDR3 protein. The profile shows roughly 4,200 distinct CDR3 sequences, roughly a third of them singletons. The receptor's source is a human donor in good health. The material sequenced was CD4+ T cells from blood, cultured in vitro.

In DNA, the CDR3 is TGTGCCAGCAGTTTTGCCGGGACGGGGAATTCACCCCTCCACTTT. This translates into CASSFAGTGNSPLHF. The chain couples TRBV12-3 or TRBV12-4 to TRBJ1-6; a weak D match, TRBD1 (5 bases). The CDR3 covers 15 residues. Trimming took 3 bases from V and 7 from J, leaving 13 bases between them.